These 24 T cell receptor beta chains were all obtained from the same sample, sequenced in a study of T cells expressing NK-cell markers. With the 5' RACE reads reprocessed, TCRdb shows one record per CDR3 protein and no DNA. This table lists roughly 430,000 distinct CDR3 sequences. Material for sequencing was blood T cells: a sorted CD56 or NKG2C T cell subset, CD4+ or CD8+ T cells, or bulk PBMC T cells (not recorded which). The source is a woman aged 18-70 years in good health.

This rearrangement joins TRBV7-9 to TRBJ2-1; lacking DNA, the TRBD1 call made by TCRdb goes unchecked. Germline V gene lookup returns CDR1 SEHNR and CDR2 FQNEAQ (reference sequence). CDR3 size: 14 residues. Here the CDR3 reads CASSLGGGYNEQFF.

J is TRBJ2-1 and V is TRBV6-5; the TCRdb call, TRBD2, lacks DNA for checking. The germline gives CDR1 MNHEY, CDR2 SVGAGI. There are 12 residues in the CDR3. CDR3: CASSPGTSGSIF.

The chain recombines TRBV20-1 with TRBJ2-1; TCRdb names TRBD2, which stays unverified in the absence of DNA. Germline V lookup: CDR1 DFQATT, CDR2 SNEGSKA (reference sequence). The CDR3 spans 14 residues. The CDR3: CSPLTSGGATEQFF.

This chain uses TRBV3-1 with TRBJ1-2. The CDR3 has 13 residues. Looked up from germline, CDR1 is LGHDT and CDR2 is YNNKEL (reference sequence). Here the CDR3 reads CASSQDPAYGYTF.

The gene calls are TRBV20-1 and TRBJ2-1; TCRdb returns TRBD2, unconfirmable since there is no DNA. The length of the CDR3 is 14 residues. CDR1 DFQATT and CDR2 SNEGSKA come from the germline V gene (reference sequence). CDR3 loop: CSATTDGPYNEQFF.

The V gene is TRBV12-3 or TRBV12-4, the J gene TRBJ2-3; TCRdb's D call, TRBD1, is unchecked because there is no DNA. The CDR3 runs 15 residues. The CDR3: CASSLTGEVLDTQYF.

The chain is built from TRBV7-3 and TRBJ2-3; TCRdb indicates TRBD2, and absent DNA this call remains unverified. The CDR3 runs to 13 residues. Germline-derived CDR1 and CDR2 are SGHTA and FQGTGA. CDR3 sequence reads: CASSRGGWDTQYF.

The J gene is TRBJ2-5, the V gene TRBV20-1. The CDR3 sequence is 14 residues long. The germline CDR1 and CDR2 sequences are DFQATT and SNEGSKA (reference sequence). This chain's CDR3 is CSARDSRRQETQYF.

The chain links TRBV25-1 to TRBJ2-3. Germline V gene sequence: CDR1 MGHDK, CDR2 SYGVNS. CDR3 length equals 12 residues. The CDR3 sequence: CASSRYPDTQYF.

The chain recombines TRBV20-1 with TRBJ2-5; the TCRdb D gene call, TRBD1, has no DNA to confirm it. The germline V gene encodes CDR1 DFQATT and CDR2 SNEGSKA (reference sequence). The CDR3 sequence is 13 residues long. CDR3 protein: CSATPSKQETQYF.

V is TRBV4-1 and J is TRBJ1-1. Per germline, CDR1 MGHRA and CDR2 YSYEKL. The CDR3 totals 13 residues. CDR3 protein: CASSFIPNTEAFF.

This chain links TRBV9 with TRBJ2-1; TCRdb returns TRBD2, unconfirmable since there is no DNA. This CDR3 contains 16 residues. Germline V gene data show CDR1 as SGDLS and CDR2 as YYNGEE. Here the CDR3 reads CASSAILAGGRNEQFF.

This chain links TRBV5-1 with TRBJ2-1; TCRdb names TRBD2, which stays unverified in the absence of DNA. Looked up from germline, CDR1 is SGHRS and CDR2 is YFSETQ. This CDR3 is 18 amino acids long. The CDR3: CASSLALAGVLSYNEQFF.

This chain uses TRBV9 with TRBJ1-4. This CDR3 spans 15 amino acids. The germline gives CDR1 SGDLS, CDR2 YYNGEE. CDR3 in amino acids: CASSVQGTVNEKLFF.

The chain combines TRBV9 with TRBJ2-1; TCRdb's D call, TRBD2, is unchecked because there is no DNA. Looked up from germline, CDR1 is SGDLS and CDR2 is YYNGEE. The CDR3 sequence is 15 residues long. This CDR3 is CASSVAEGRGDEQFF.

The chain is built from TRBV4-1 and TRBJ1-3; TCRdb selects TRBD1, and the lack of DNA leaves this call unchecked. Per germline, CDR1 MGHRA and CDR2 YSYEKL. This CDR3 spans 20 amino acids. CDR3 sequence reads: CASSQGWRADWGVPGNTIYF.

The chain links TRBV28 to TRBJ1-3; as DNA is missing, the TRBD1 call by TCRdb cannot be tested. The CDR3 contains 16 residues. Germline loops: CDR1 MDHEN, CDR2 SYDVKM. The CDR3 sequence is CASGTGGPSSGNTIYF.

The chain carries TRBV20-1 and TRBJ2-3; the TCRdb D gene call, TRBD2, has no DNA to confirm it. CDR1 and CDR2 (germline): DFQATT, SNEGSKA (reference sequence). The CDR3 runs to 14 residues. The CDR3 reads CSARKRGRADTQYF.

This rearrangement joins TRBV20-1 to TRBJ2-1; TCRdb's D call, TRBD2, is unchecked because there is no DNA. Germline V CDR1 and CDR2: DFQATT, SNEGSKA (reference sequence). The CDR3 totals 15 residues. CDR3 amino acids: CSAWAWRDPYNEQFF.

The J gene is TRBJ2-1, the V gene TRBV10-3; TCRdb outputs TRBD2, but without DNA this stays unchecked. The germline CDR1 and CDR2 sequences are ENHRY and SYGVKD. The CDR3 covers 14 residues. The CDR3 sequence: CAIGRGISYNEQFF.

The chain has TRBV6-2 or TRBV6-3 and TRBJ2-3; TCRdb's assignment of TRBD2 cannot be checked, as there is no DNA. The CDR3 has 16 residues. Per germline, CDR1 MNHEY and CDR2 SVGEGT. The CDR3 sequence: CASRTSGALSTDTQYF.

The rearrangement uses TRBV5-4 and TRBJ1-2. CDR3 length equals 14 residues. Germline assignment: CDR1 SGHNT and CDR2 YYREEE (reference sequence). CDR3 protein: CASSLDQGLDGYTF.

This chain links TRBV7-9 with TRBJ2-5; absent DNA, TCRdb's TRBD1 call cannot be checked. Looked up from germline, CDR1 is SEHNR and CDR2 is FQNEAQ (reference sequence). This CDR3 has 13 amino acids. CDR3 amino acids: CASTWAGGKTQYF.

V and J are TRBV12-3 or TRBV12-4 and TRBJ1-2; the D call from TCRdb, TRBD1, cannot be confirmed without DNA. The CDR3 sequence is 13 residues long. The chain's CDR3 is CASSLGGAYGYTF.